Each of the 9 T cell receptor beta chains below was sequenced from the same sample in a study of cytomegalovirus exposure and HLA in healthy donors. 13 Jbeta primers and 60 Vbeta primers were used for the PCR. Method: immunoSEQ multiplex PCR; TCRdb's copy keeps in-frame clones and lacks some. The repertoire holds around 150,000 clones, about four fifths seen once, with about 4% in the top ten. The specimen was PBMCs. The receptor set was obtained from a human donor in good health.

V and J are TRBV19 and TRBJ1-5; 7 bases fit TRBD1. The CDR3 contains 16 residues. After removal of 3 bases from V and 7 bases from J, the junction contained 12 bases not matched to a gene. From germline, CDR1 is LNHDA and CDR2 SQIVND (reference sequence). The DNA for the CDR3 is TGTGCCAGTAGTATCTGGACCACCGCAGGGGGACAGCCCCAGCATTTT. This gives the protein CASSIWTTAGGQPQHF.

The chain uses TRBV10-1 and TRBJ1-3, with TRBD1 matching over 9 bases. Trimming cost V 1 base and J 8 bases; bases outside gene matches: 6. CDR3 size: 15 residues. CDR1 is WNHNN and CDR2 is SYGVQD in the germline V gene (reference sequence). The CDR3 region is CASSEWDRAGYTIYF. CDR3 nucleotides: TGCGCCAGCAGTGAGTGGGACAGGGCGGGCTACACCATATATTTT.

CDR3 nucleotide sequence: TGTGCCAGTAGTATAGGCCAGGGTGCCTACAATGAGCAGTTCTTC. Its translation: CASSIGQGAYNEQFF. The rearrangement joins TRBV19 to TRBJ2-1; TRBD1 is a possible D gene (5 bases). The ends were cut back, 1 base at V and 2 bases at J, with 9 bases in the middle. CDR1 is LNHDA, CDR2 SQIVND, per germline (reference sequence). This CDR3 spans 15 amino acids.

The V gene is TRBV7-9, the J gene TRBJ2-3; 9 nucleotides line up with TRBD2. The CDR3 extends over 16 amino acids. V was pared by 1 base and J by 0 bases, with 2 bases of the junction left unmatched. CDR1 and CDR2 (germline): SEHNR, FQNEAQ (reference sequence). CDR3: CASSLVLAGSTDTQYF. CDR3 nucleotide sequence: TGTGCCAGCAGCTTAGTCCTAGCGGGAAGCACAGATACGCAGTATTTT.

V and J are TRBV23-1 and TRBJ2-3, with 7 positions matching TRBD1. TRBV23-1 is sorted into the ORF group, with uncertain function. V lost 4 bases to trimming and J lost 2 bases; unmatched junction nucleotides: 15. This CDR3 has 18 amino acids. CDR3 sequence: CASSPYDNRGQLTDTQYF. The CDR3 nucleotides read TGCGCCAGCAGTCCTTATGACAACCGGGGACAGCTCACAGATACGCAGTATTTT.

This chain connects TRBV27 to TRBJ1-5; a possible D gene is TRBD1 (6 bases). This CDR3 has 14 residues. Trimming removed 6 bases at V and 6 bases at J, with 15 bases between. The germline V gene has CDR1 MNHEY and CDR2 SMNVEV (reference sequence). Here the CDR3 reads CASRITGSGQPQHF. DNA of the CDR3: TGTGCCAGCAGGATTACAGGGTCGGGTCAGCCCCAGCATTTT.

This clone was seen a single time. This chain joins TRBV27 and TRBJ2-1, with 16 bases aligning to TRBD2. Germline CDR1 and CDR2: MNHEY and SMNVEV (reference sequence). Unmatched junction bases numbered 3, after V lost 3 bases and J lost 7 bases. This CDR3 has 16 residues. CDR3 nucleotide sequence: TGTGCCAGCAGTTTGGGGACTAGCGGGAGGGCGAATGAGCAGTTCTTC. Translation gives CASSLGTSGRANEQFF.

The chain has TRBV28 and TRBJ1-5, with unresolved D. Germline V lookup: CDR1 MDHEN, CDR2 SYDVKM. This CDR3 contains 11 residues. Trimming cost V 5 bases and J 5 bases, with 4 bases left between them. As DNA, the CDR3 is TGTGCCAGCAGTCCCGATCAGCCCCAGCATTTT. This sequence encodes CASSPDQPQHF.

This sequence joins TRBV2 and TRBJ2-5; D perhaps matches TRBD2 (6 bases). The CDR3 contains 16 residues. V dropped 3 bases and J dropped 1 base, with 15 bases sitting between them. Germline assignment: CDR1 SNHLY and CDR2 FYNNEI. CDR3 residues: CASSELRGRGQETQYF. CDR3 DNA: TGTGCCAGCAGTGAGCTGCGAGGGCGGGGCCAAGAGACCCAGTACTTC.